A selection of T cell receptor beta chains follows, all from one sample in a study of T cell repertoires in cytomegalovirus infection. TCRdb redid the calling of the reads with MiXCR, one entry per CDR3 protein. This sample has around 740,000 distinct CDR3 sequences, with approximately 40% found just once. Sequenced: PBMCs. These receptors came from a human donor in good health (CMV status not recorded). Some clones in this sample may be carry-over from other donors' samples. Each CDR3 is given with its conserved first and last residue. Each record gives: CDR3 DNA, CDR3 protein, clone size, D gene, V gene, J gene. D genes are given only for firm matches. Not all rows give a size; the values are once, few, many and, for expanded clones, a class.

TGTGCCAGCAGTGAGACTAGCGGCACAGATACGCAGTATTTT,CASSETSGTDTQYF,-,TRBD2,TRBV6-6,TRBJ2-3
TGTGCCAGTAAAAGGTTGGCCACTGAAGCTTTCTTT,CASKRLATEAFF,few,-,TRBV19,TRBJ1-1
TGTGCCAGCAGTTACTCAGTTCCTCCCCGGAGGGGCCAAGAGACCCAGTACTTC,CASSYSVPPRRGQETQYF,few,-,TRBV6-5,TRBJ2-5
TGTGCCAGTCGACCGGGTATAGCGGGAGAAGGAATCTACAATGAGCAGTTCTTC,CASRPGIAGEGIYNEQFF,-,TRBD2,TRBV19,TRBJ2-1
TGTGCCAGCAGTTTATATACGGGGCTACAAGAGACCCAGTACTTC,CASSLYTGLQETQYF,once,-,TRBV28,TRBJ2-5
TGTGCCAGTGGGGGCAGGGAGACTGAAGCTTTCTTT,CASGGRETEAFF,few,-,TRBV19,TRBJ1-1
TGTGCCAGCAGCCCGAAAACTAGGGCCTACAATGAGCAGTTCTTC,CASSPKTRAYNEQFF,once,-,TRBV7-9,TRBJ2-1
TGTGCCAGCAGCCCTCGGGGGCATCAGCCCCAGCATTTT,CASSPRGHQPQHF,many,-,TRBV7-6,TRBJ1-5
TGTGCCAGCAGCTTAGATCCGTCCCCATATTCACCCCTCCACTTT,CASSLDPSPYSPLHF,-,-,TRBV11-2,TRBJ1-6
TGTGCCAGCAGCCAAGAGGCAGGGGATTATAATTCACCCCTCCACTTT,CASSQEAGDYNSPLHF,-,-,TRBV4-2,TRBJ1-6
TGTGCCAGTCTGAGGGAGGCTGGGGCCAACGTCCTGACTTTC,CASLREAGANVLTF,few,-,TRBV2,TRBJ2-6
TGTGCCACCAGCAGAGGTTGGGCGGGAGCGGTCTACAATGAGCAGTTCTTC,CATSRGWAGAVYNEQFF,-,TRBD2,TRBV15,TRBJ2-1
TGTGCCAGTAGTATCGGGGGGGGACGGGACAAGGCCCAGCATTTT,CASSIGGGRDKAQHF,few,-,TRBV19,TRBJ1-5
TGTGCCAGCATCTTAGTAACAACCGGAGTGACCACCATATATTTT,CASILVTTGVTTIYF,-,-,TRBV7-2,TRBJ1-3
TGTGCCAGCAGTTCCGGGACAGTGGGCAATGAGCAGTTCTTC,CASSSGTVGNEQFF,few,TRBD1,TRBV2,TRBJ2-1
TGTGCCAGCACTAGGGACTCCCTGGGCGAGCAGTACTTC,CASTRDSLGEQYF,-,-,TRBV28,TRBJ2-7
TGCAGTGCTAGGTGGGACACCCGAACGCCCCAGCATTTT,CSARWDTRTPQHF,few,-,TRBV20-1,TRBJ1-5
TGTGCCAGCAGTTACGCTTTAAGGGACACTGAAGCTTTCTTT,CASSYALRDTEAFF,-,-,TRBV6-5,TRBJ1-1
TGTGCCAGCAGTCAGGGTAGGCAGTTCTTC,CASSQGRQFF,-,-,TRBV12-3/TRBV12-4,TRBJ2-1
TGTGCCAGCAGCCGACAGGATGCAACTAATGAAAAACTGTTTTTT,CASSRQDATNEKLFF,-,-,TRBV7-2,TRBJ1-4
TGTGCCAGCAGCTTCGGGACAGGGAGCTATGGCTACACCTTC,CASSFGTGSYGYTF,few,TRBD1,TRBV5-8,TRBJ1-2
TGTGCCAGCAGCCAAGATGGGAGGCGGGGGTTAGCCAAAAACATTCAGTACTTC,CASSQDGRRGLAKNIQYF,-,TRBD2,TRBV4-2,TRBJ2-4
TGTGCCAGCAGCGAATCCTCCTACGAGCAGTACTTC,CASSESSYEQYF,many,-,TRBV7-6,TRBJ2-7
TGTGCCAGCAGCGTATCGGGACACAGCACAGATACGCAGTATTTT,CASSVSGHSTDTQYF,few,-,TRBV9,TRBJ2-3
TGTGCCAGCAGTTTACCGGGTTTCTCCTACGAGCAGTACTTC,CASSLPGFSYEQYF,-,-,TRBV28,TRBJ2-7
TGCAGTGCCCAAGGACAGGGGGCAAGTCGCGAGCAGTACTTC,CSAQGQGASREQYF,once,TRBD1,TRBV20-1,TRBJ2-7
TGTGCCAGGCTAACAGGGGTTCTTGGCTACACCTTC,CARLTGVLGYTF,-,TRBD1,TRBV2,TRBJ1-2
TGTGCCAGTAGTACGGGTCGGTCCCAGGGTCACTATGGCTACACCTTC,CASSTGRSQGHYGYTF,-,-,TRBV5-3,TRBJ1-2
TGTGACAGCAGCCGACGGACTAGCGGTAGTCAGTTCTTC,CDSSRRTSGSQFF,few,TRBD2,TRBV7-6,TRBJ2-1
TGTGCCACCGGGGGGCAGAACACAGATACGCAGTATTTT,CATGGQNTDTQYF,-,-,TRBV6-6,TRBJ2-3
TGTGCCAGCAGCTCCCCAGGGACGATTCTGAGCTCCTACGAGCAGTACTTC,CASSSPGTILSSYEQYF,-,-,TRBV7-2,TRBJ2-7
TGTGCCAGCAGCGGGGCAGGAGGGGAAGCCATAAACACCATATATTTT,CASSGAGGEAINTIYF,-,-,TRBV9,TRBJ1-3
TGTGCCAGCAGGTCTGACAGACACTTGGGCTACACCTTC,CASRSDRHLGYTF,-,-,TRBV5-4,TRBJ1-2
TGTGCCAGCAGCCCTGGGGCTAGTCTCCGGGATACGCAGTATTTT,CASSPGASLRDTQYF,many,-,TRBV7-8,TRBJ2-3
TGTGCCAGCAGCCGGGGGGGGACAGACGAGCAGTACTTC,CASSRGGTDEQYF,few,-,TRBV7-8,TRBJ2-7
TGTGCCAGCAACATAATGGACAGAGCTAACTATGGCTACACCTTC,CASNIMDRANYGYTF,-,-,TRBV7-9,TRBJ1-2
TGTGCCAGTAGTCCCTTGGGGACAGTCTTCTACGAGCAGTACTTC,CASSPLGTVFYEQYF,few,TRBD1,TRBV19,TRBJ2-7
TGTGCCAGCAGCAGCGGGATTTACAATGAGCAGTTCTTC,CASSSGIYNEQFF,-,TRBD2,TRBV27,TRBJ2-1
TGTGCCAGCAGTGAATTTCTGCCTGATTCACCCCTCCACTTT,CASSEFLPDSPLHF,few,-,TRBV6-1,TRBJ1-6
TGTGCCAGCAGCTCCGTAGGAGGAGGGCTGAACGAGCAGTACTTC,CASSSVGGGLNEQYF,few,-,TRBV11-2,TRBJ2-7